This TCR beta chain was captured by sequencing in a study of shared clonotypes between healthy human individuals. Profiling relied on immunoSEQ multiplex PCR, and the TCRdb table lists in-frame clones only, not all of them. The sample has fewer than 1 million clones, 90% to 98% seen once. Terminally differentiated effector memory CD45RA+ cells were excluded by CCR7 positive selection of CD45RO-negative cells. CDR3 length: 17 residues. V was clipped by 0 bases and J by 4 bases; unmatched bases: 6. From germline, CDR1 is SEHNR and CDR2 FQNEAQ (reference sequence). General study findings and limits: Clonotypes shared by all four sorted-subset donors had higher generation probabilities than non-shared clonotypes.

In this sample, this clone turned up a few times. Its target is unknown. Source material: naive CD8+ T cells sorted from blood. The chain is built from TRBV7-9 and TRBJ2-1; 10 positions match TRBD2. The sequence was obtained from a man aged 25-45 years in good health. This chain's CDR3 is CASSLAIAGGAYNEQFF. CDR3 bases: TGTGCCAGCAGCTTAGCGATAGCGGGAGGCGCTTACAATGAGCAGTTCTTC. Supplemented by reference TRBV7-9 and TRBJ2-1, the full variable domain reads DTGVSQNPRHKITKRGQNVTFRCDPISEHNRLYWYRQTLGQGPEFLTYFQNEAQLEKSRLLSDRFSAERPKGSFSTLEIQRTEQGDSAMYLCASSLAIAGGAYNEQFFGPGTRLTVL.